The clone carrying this T cell receptor beta chain was observed many times. Unique molecular identifiers were incorporated when the TCRbeta library was constructed. TCRdb recomputed calls from the PCR reads with MiXCR, one row per CDR3 protein. The sample has over 550,000 distinct CDR3 sequences, over 9.5% seen once. Deletions cut 8 bases from V and 0 bases from J, with 16 bases between. The CDR3 runs 16 residues. Germline values: CDR1 SEHNR, CDR2 FQNEAQ (reference sequence). This sample is drawn from a study of T-cell reconstitution after alpha-beta-depleted transplantation in children. The sample here was PBMCs from the stem cell graft donor, taken from the stem cell graft. The chain combines TRBV7-9 with TRBJ2-2; D gene ambiguous. This clonotype was sampled from a human donor who donated a stem cell graft to a child with acute myeloid leukemia. The CDR3 here is CASAVGNRANTGELFF. CDR3 nucleotides: TGTGCCAGCGCCGTTGGGAACAGAGCGAACACCGGGGAGCTGTTTTTT.